These T cell receptor beta chains were read from a single sample in a study of T cell repertoires in cytomegalovirus infection. MiXCR was run by TCRdb on the reads, yielding one entry per CDR3 protein. Here the sample spans about 360,000 distinct CDR3 sequences, 18% being singletons. The material sequenced was PBMCs. The receptors originated from a human donor in good health (CMV status not recorded). Some clones in this sample may be carry-over from other donors' samples. Each CDR3 is given with its conserved first and last residue. A D gene is named only where the DNA matches it firmly. Rows give clone size only sometimes, using once, few, many, or a class for an expanded clone.

j_gene: TRBJ2-7
d_gene: TRBD2
abundance: NA
v_gene: TRBV10-3
CDR3aa: CAISDRAGIAYEQYF
CDR3nt: TGTGCCATCAGTGACAGAGCGGGGATCGCCTACGAGCAGTACTTC

j_gene: TRBJ2-1
d_gene: NA
abundance: many
v_gene: TRBV14
CDR3aa: CASSHDFLGPAYNEQFF
CDR3nt: TGTGCCAGCAGCCATGACTTCCTGGGGCCTGCTTACAATGAGCAGTTCTTC

j_gene: TRBJ2-7
d_gene: TRBD1
abundance: NA
v_gene: TRBV5-1
CDR3aa: CASSPGQGYNEQYF
CDR3nt: TGCGCCAGCAGCCCGGGACAGGGGTACAACGAGCAGTACTTC

j_gene: TRBJ2-7
d_gene: NA
abundance: NA
v_gene: TRBV4-1
CDR3aa: CASSHIDRDEQYF
CDR3nt: TGCGCCAGCAGCCACATAGACAGAGACGAGCAGTACTTC

j_gene: TRBJ2-7
d_gene: NA
abundance: few
v_gene: TRBV20-1
CDR3aa: CSATMAEYSYEQYF
CDR3nt: TGCAGTGCTACCATGGCGGAATACTCCTACGAGCAGTACTTC

j_gene: TRBJ2-6
d_gene: NA
abundance: many
v_gene: TRBV2
CDR3aa: CASSDEGLGANVLTF
CDR3nt: TGTGCCAGCAGTGACGAGGGGCTCGGGGCCAACGTCCTGACTTTC

j_gene: TRBJ2-3
d_gene: TRBD2
abundance: many
v_gene: TRBV12-3/TRBV12-4
CDR3aa: CASSLTSGSVDTQYF
CDR3nt: TGTGCCAGCAGTCTAACTAGCGGGAGCGTAGATACGCAGTATTTT

j_gene: TRBJ2-1
d_gene: TRBD2
abundance: NA
v_gene: TRBV5-4
CDR3aa: CASSLGGLVFEQFF
CDR3nt: TGTGCCAGCAGCTTGGGGGGACTAGTCTTTGAGCAGTTCTTC

j_gene: TRBJ1-2
d_gene: NA
abundance: NA
v_gene: TRBV7-2
CDR3aa: CASSLNRQVGDYGYTF
CDR3nt: TGTGCCAGCAGCTTAAACCGGCAGGTTGGGGACTATGGCTACACCTTC

j_gene: TRBJ1-4
d_gene: TRBD1
abundance: NA
v_gene: TRBV28
CDR3aa: CASSFWGQGAEKLFF
CDR3nt: TGTGCCAGCAGTTTTTGGGGACAGGGGGCCGAGAAACTGTTTTTT

j_gene: TRBJ1-1
d_gene: NA
abundance: NA
v_gene: TRBV19
CDR3aa: CASSRRDGRGAFF
CDR3nt: TGTGCCAGTAGCCGTAGGGACGGCCGGGGAGCTTTCTTT

j_gene: TRBJ1-2
d_gene: NA
abundance: NA
v_gene: TRBV7-9
CDR3aa: CASSKIVNYGYTF
CDR3nt: TGTGCCAGCAGCAAAATCGTAAACTATGGCTACACCTTC

j_gene: TRBJ2-2
d_gene: NA
abundance: few
v_gene: TRBV7-6
CDR3aa: CATGRDTGELFF
CDR3nt: TGTGCCACAGGGCGAGACACCGGGGAGCTGTTTTTT

j_gene: TRBJ2-3
d_gene: TRBD1
abundance: many
v_gene: TRBV6-6
CDR3aa: CASSSDRGRVDTQYF
CDR3nt: TGTGCCAGCAGTTCGGACAGGGGGCGTGTGGATACGCAGTATTTT

j_gene: TRBJ2-5
d_gene: NA
abundance: many
v_gene: TRBV11-2
CDR3aa: CASSHHRDWLRETQYF
CDR3nt: TGTGCCAGCAGCCACCACCGGGACTGGTTGAGAGAGACCCAGTACTTC

j_gene: TRBJ2-1
d_gene: TRBD2
abundance: few
v_gene: TRBV7-4
CDR3aa: CASSPHMGTSGHNEQFF
CDR3nt: TGTGCCAGCAGCCCACATATGGGGACTAGCGGCCATAATGAGCAGTTCTTC

j_gene: TRBJ1-3
d_gene: NA
abundance: many
v_gene: TRBV7-2
CDR3aa: CASSLSLRGSSGNTIYF
CDR3nt: TGTGCCAGCAGCTTATCACTCCGGGGGAGCTCTGGAAACACCATATATTTT

j_gene: TRBJ1-2
d_gene: NA
abundance: NA
v_gene: TRBV28
CDR3aa: CASSQMGGRLGGYTF
CDR3nt: TGTGCCAGCAGCCAGATGGGAGGCCGGTTGGGCGGCTACACCTTC

j_gene: TRBJ2-5
d_gene: NA
abundance: few
v_gene: TRBV29-1
CDR3aa: CSVPGLETQYF
CDR3nt: TGCAGCGTCCCGGGGTTAGAGACCCAGTACTTC

j_gene: TRBJ1-2
d_gene: TRBD1
abundance: few
v_gene: TRBV28
CDR3aa: CASSLASGQGAGGYTF
CDR3nt: TGTGCCAGCAGTTTAGCTTCCGGACAGGGGGCGGGAGGCTACACCTTC

j_gene: TRBJ2-3
d_gene: NA
abundance: once
v_gene: TRBV11-2
CDR3aa: CASSVYRALSTDTQYF
CDR3nt: TGTGCCAGCAGCGTTTACAGGGCTCTAAGCACAGATACGCAGTATTTT

j_gene: TRBJ2-1
d_gene: NA
abundance: many
v_gene: TRBV7-2
CDR3aa: CASSLVAGQFF
CDR3nt: TGTGCCAGCAGCTTAGTGGCAGGGCAGTTCTTC

j_gene: TRBJ1-2
d_gene: NA
abundance: NA
v_gene: TRBV28
CDR3aa: CASTRQRGHLYGYTF
CDR3nt: TGTGCCAGCACCCGACAGCGGGGACACCTCTATGGCTACACCTTC

j_gene: TRBJ2-1
d_gene: NA
abundance: once
v_gene: TRBV20-1
CDR3aa: CSASTDYHNEQFF
CDR3nt: TGCAGTGCTAGCACCGACTACCACAATGAGCAGTTCTTC

j_gene: TRBJ1-1
d_gene: NA
abundance: NA
v_gene: TRBV20-1
CDR3aa: CSASLAGDTEAFF
CDR3nt: TGCAGTGCTAGTCTCGCAGGGGACACTGAAGCTTTCTTT

j_gene: TRBJ1-4
d_gene: TRBD1
abundance: NA
v_gene: TRBV7-2
CDR3aa: CASSLAQGGSEKLFF
CDR3nt: TGTGCCAGCAGCTTAGCGCAGGGGGGAAGTGAAAAACTGTTTTTT

j_gene: TRBJ1-6
d_gene: NA
abundance: NA
v_gene: TRBV28
CDR3aa: CASSLSGPIYNSPLHF
CDR3nt: TGTGCCAGCAGTTTGAGCGGACCCATTTATAATTCACCCCTCCACTTT

j_gene: TRBJ1-1
d_gene: TRBD1
abundance: many
v_gene: TRBV7-8
CDR3aa: CASSSPGTGATEAFF
CDR3nt: TGTGCCAGCAGCTCCCCCGGGACAGGCGCCACTGAAGCTTTCTTT

j_gene: TRBJ2-5
d_gene: NA
abundance: NA
v_gene: TRBV28
CDR3aa: CAHKRGIEETQYF
CDR3nt: TGTGCCCACAAGCGAGGGATCGAAGAGACCCAGTACTTC

j_gene: TRBJ1-1
d_gene: NA
abundance: few
v_gene: TRBV29-1
CDR3aa: CSVEVWGRGTEAFF
CDR3nt: TGCAGCGTTGAAGTATGGGGCAGGGGAACTGAAGCTTTCTTT

j_gene: TRBJ2-7
d_gene: TRBD1
abundance: few
v_gene: TRBV7-9
CDR3aa: CASSLGGQGEQYF
CDR3nt: TGTGCCAGCAGCTTAGGCGGACAGGGGGAGCAGTACTTC

j_gene: TRBJ2-1
d_gene: TRBD1
abundance: many
v_gene: TRBV7-6
CDR3aa: CASSIRQGHYNEQFF
CDR3nt: TGTGCCAGCAGCATCCGACAGGGGCACTACAATGAGCAGTTCTTC

j_gene: TRBJ2-5
d_gene: NA
abundance: few
v_gene: TRBV10-3
CDR3aa: CATTPEREETQYF
CDR3nt: TGTGCCACGACACCAGAACGGGAAGAGACCCAGTACTTC

j_gene: TRBJ1-3
d_gene: NA
abundance: few
v_gene: TRBV19
CDR3aa: CASNKNSGNTIYF
CDR3nt: TGTGCCAGTAATAAGAATTCTGGAAACACCATATATTTT

j_gene: TRBJ1-2
d_gene: NA
abundance: many
v_gene: TRBV7-2
CDR3aa: CASSFISDPNYGYTF
CDR3nt: TGTGCCAGCAGCTTTATCAGCGATCCTAACTATGGCTACACCTTC

j_gene: TRBJ2-3
d_gene: NA
abundance: once
v_gene: TRBV4-1
CDR3aa: CASSQGINTDTQYF
CDR3nt: TGCGCCAGCAGCCAAGGCATAAACACAGATACGCAGTATTTT

j_gene: TRBJ1-3
d_gene: NA
abundance: NA
v_gene: TRBV29-1
CDR3aa: CSVLGGNTIYF
CDR3nt: TGCAGCGTCCTTGGCGGAAACACCATATATTTT

j_gene: TRBJ1-6
d_gene: NA
abundance: many
v_gene: TRBV7-2
CDR3aa: CASSLGLGIGSPLHF
CDR3nt: TGTGCCAGCAGCTTAGGGTTAGGGATAGGATCACCCCTCCACTTT

j_gene: TRBJ1-1
d_gene: NA
abundance: NA
v_gene: TRBV12-3/TRBV12-4
CDR3aa: CASSRLGAATEAFF
CDR3nt: TGTGCCAGCAGTAGACTGGGGGCCGCCACTGAAGCTTTCTTT

j_gene: TRBJ1-5
d_gene: NA
abundance: NA
v_gene: TRBV2
CDR3aa: CASGTFQPQHF
CDR3nt: TGTGCCAGCGGTACCTTTCAGCCCCAGCATTTT